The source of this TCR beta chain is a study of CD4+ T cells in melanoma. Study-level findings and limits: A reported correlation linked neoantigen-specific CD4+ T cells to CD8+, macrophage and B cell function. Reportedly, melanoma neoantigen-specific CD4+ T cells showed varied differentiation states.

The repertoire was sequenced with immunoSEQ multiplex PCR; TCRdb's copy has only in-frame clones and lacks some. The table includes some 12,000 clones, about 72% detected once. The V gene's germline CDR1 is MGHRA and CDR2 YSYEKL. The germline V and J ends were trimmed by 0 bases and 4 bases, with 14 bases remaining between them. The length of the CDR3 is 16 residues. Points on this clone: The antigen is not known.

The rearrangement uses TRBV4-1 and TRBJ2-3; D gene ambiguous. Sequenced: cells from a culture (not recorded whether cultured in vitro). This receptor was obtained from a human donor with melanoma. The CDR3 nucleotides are TGCGCCAGCAGCCAAGATTGGGGTTTCAATGCAGATACGCAGTATTTT. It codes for CASSQDWGFNADTQYF.